The T cell receptor beta chain described here comes from a study of cytomegalovirus exposure and HLA in healthy donors. TCRdb's copy holds only in-frame clones and misses some; the assay was immunoSEQ multiplex PCR. The sample yields about 90,000 clones, about four fifths seen once. This CDR3 is built from 15 residues. V trimming: 4 bases; J trimming: 1 base; junction bases outside the gene matches: 3. Germline V gene lookup returns CDR1 MNHNS and CDR2 SASEGT. This clone showed up just once. Its antigen is as yet unknown. Study-level findings and limits: Cytomegalovirus association was listed for around 170 TCR beta chains. A subsequent analysis found that TCR clusters from the first cohort also tended to co-occur in the 120 or so validation repertoires, with approximately 95% of cluster scores above 0.

From the approximately 120-subject validation cohort, which was separate from the approximately 720-subject first cohort, the donors were drawn. The TCR was taken from a woman between 18 and 29 years old in good health and CMV-seropositive. The sample taken for sequencing was PBMCs. The V and J genes are TRBV6-1 and TRBJ1-5; 8 nucleotides align to TRBD1. CDR3 nucleotides: TGTGCCAGCAGTGGACAGGGGACCAGCAATCAGCCCCAGCATTTT. Its translation: CASSGQGTSNQPQHF.